This T cell receptor beta chain comes out of a study of T cells after yellow fever vaccination. MiXCR, applied by TCRdb to the 5' RACE reads, yields one record per CDR3 protein. The repertoire has about 580,000 distinct CDR3 sequences, roughly a sixth of them found once; the top ten carry roughly 17%. On this clonotype: Its specificity is unknown.

Broader study findings: Reappearance after the booster was seen for most primary-vaccination clones, at about 95% CD4 and 75% to 90% CD8. Contaminating bulk clonotypes could be abundant in FACS-sorted repertoires.

The germline V gene has CDR1 ENHRY and CDR2 SYGVKD. The germline V and J ends were trimmed by 0 bases and 0 bases, with 5 bases remaining between them. This CDR3 contains 15 residues. The sequence derives from a man aged 18 to 30 who received the YFV17D yellow fever vaccine. J is TRBJ1-4 and V is TRBV10-3, with D unclear. The starting material was PBMCs, obtained 4 to 6 days after the first yellow fever vaccination. The CDR3 region has the DNA TGTGCCATCAGTGAGTCGACGGCAACTAATGAAAAACTGTTTTTT. Residues: CAISESTATNEKLFF.